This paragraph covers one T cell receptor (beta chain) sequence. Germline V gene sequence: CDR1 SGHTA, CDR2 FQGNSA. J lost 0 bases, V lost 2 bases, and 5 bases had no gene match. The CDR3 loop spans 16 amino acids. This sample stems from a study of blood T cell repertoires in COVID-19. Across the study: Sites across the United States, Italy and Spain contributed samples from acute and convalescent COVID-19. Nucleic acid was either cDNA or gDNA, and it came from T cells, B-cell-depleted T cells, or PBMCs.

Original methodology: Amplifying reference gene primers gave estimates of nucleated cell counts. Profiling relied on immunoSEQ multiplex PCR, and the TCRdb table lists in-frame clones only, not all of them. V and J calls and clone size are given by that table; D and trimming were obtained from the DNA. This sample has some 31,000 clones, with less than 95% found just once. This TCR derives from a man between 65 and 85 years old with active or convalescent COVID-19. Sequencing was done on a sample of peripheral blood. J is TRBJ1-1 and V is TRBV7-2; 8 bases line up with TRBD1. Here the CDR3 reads CASSLWAGGLNTEAFF. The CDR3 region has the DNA TGTGCCAGCAGCTTATGGGCAGGGGGCTTGAACACTGAAGCTTTCTTT.